This T cell receptor beta chain was obtained from a study of blood T cell repertoires in COVID-19 (dated by TCRdb to the early 2020s). Turning to the overall study: The collaborator samples originated in the United States, Italy and Spain and spanned the acute and convalescent phases of COVID-19. The prospective study material was composed of cDNA or gDNA derived from T cells, B-cell-depleted T cells, or PBMCs. The dataset comprised deeply sampled blood TCRbeta repertoires from subjects exposed to, actively infected with, or recovered from COVID-19. The repertoires were released in a freely available public database meant as a resource for research on the immune response to SARS-CoV-2. The samples were drawn from the first 160 participants of the ongoing ImmuneRACE study and from 950 to 1,500 subjects provided by 6 global collaborators. Nearly every sample came with metadata listing a de-identified subject ID, COVID-19 status, age in years and sex. HLA class I and class II types, where available, came from metadata supplied by the sample provider rather than from assay-based typing. Overall results and qualifications from the work: Clinical and demographic metadata were provided uncurated, with the amount varying by source and participant.

TCRbeta CDR3 regions were amplified from genomic DNA by means of the immunoSEQ Assay, a bias-controlled multiplex PCR. Turning to the authors' computational methods: The number of nucleated cells in each sample was estimated from the amplification of reference gene primers within the assay. To quantify the absolute abundance of each unique TCRbeta CDR3 rearrangement, sequence reads were collapsed and filtered. For each sample, productive Simpson clonality was calculated as the square root of Simpson's diversity index across productive rearrangements. This is the immuneACCESS table as TCRdb keeps it, with only in-frame sequences that have V and J called. A part of the clones is gone; compared with another copy, unresolved V genes explain less than half, and the rest is unexplained. That table gives V, J and clone size, and the DNA gave D and trimming. Recorded for this sample are about 42,000 clones; around 83% of them occurred a single time. In total, the top ten clones hold approximately 13% of the sample.

Ends trimmed: V by 6 bases, J by 6 bases; bases unmatched to a gene: 13. Its CDR3 holds 16 amino acids, cysteine through phenylalanine. Of all the DNA, just the CDR3 is kept, 48 bases in frame from base 1. Via the germline V gene, CDR1 is MNHEY and CDR2 SVGEGT. Whole blood was collected in K2EDTA tubes by collaborating institutions according to the institutions' own protocols. Collaborator samples were shipped for TCRbeta analysis as frozen whole blood, isolated PBMCs, or DNA extracted from either sample type. This clone was observed a single time. The target of this receptor is not known. The sample holds no much larger clone one base away, and base qualities are not on file.

This TCR was sampled from a woman in her sixties or seventies in a cohort sampled during active COVID-19. The chain is assembled from TRBV6-2 or TRBV6-3 and TRBJ2-1, and 8 junctional nucleotides match TRBD2. Sequencing used peripheral blood. The CDR3 amino acid sequence is: CASSQPTGTRGNEQFF. The DNA sequence is TGTGCCAGCAGCCAGCCCACCGGGACTAGGGGCAATGAGCAGTTCTTC.